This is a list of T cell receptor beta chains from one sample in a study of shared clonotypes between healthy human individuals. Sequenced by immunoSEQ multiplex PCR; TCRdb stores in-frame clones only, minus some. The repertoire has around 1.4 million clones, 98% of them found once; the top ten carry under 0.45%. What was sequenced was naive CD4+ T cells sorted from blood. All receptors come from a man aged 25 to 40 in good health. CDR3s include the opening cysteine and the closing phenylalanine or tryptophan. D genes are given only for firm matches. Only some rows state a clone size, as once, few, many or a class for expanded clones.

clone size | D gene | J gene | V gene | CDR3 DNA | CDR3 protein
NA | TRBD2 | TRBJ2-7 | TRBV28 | TGTGCCAGCATTCGACATAGCGGGCTGAGCTCCTACGAGCAGTACTTC | CASIRHSGLSSYEQYF
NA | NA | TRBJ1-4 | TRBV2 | TGTGCCAGCGCCGATCTACATTGGTATTTTTTT | CASADLHWYFF
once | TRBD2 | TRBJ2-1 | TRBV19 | TGTGCCAGTAGTACTTGGGGTAGCGGGAGGGGCAATGAGCAGTTCTTC | CASSTWGSGRGNEQFF
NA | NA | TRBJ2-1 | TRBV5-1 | TGCGCCAGCAGCCCGGTAGGGGATGAGCAGTTCTTC | CASSPVGDEQFF
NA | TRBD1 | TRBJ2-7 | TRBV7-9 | TGTGCCAGCAGCTTATTAGGGGGCCTGCACGAGCAGTACTTC | CASSLLGGLHEQYF
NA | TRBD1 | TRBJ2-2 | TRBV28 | TGTGCCAGCAGAGGAACAGGGGTATGGGACACCGGGGAGCTGTTTTTT | CASRGTGVWDTGELFF
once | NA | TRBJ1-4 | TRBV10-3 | TGTGCCATCAGTGAGTCCACAGTAGGAAATGAAAAACTGTTTTTT | CAISESTVGNEKLFF
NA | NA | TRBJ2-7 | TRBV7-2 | TGTGCCAGCAGCAGGAGCTCCTACGAGCAGTACTTC | CASSRSSYEQYF
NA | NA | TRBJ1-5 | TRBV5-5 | TGTGCCAGCAGTTTGGGGCCGCGGGCCAGTGAACAGCCCCAGCATTTT | CASSLGPRASEQPQHF
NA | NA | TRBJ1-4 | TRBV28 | TGTGCCAGCTCAGGTTTTCGGGGTGCTAATGAAAAACTGTTTTTT | CASSGFRGANEKLFF
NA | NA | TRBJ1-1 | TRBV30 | TGTGCCTGGAGTGTAGGTAGGAACACTGAAGCTTTCTTT | CAWSVGRNTEAFF
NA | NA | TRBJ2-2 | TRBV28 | TGTGCCAGCAGAGGCAGGGTTGCCGGGGAGCTGTTTTTT | CASRGRVAGELFF
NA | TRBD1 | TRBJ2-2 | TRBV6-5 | TGTGCCAGCAGTCCCACAGGGGGCACCGGGGAGCTGTTTTTT | CASSPTGGTGELFF